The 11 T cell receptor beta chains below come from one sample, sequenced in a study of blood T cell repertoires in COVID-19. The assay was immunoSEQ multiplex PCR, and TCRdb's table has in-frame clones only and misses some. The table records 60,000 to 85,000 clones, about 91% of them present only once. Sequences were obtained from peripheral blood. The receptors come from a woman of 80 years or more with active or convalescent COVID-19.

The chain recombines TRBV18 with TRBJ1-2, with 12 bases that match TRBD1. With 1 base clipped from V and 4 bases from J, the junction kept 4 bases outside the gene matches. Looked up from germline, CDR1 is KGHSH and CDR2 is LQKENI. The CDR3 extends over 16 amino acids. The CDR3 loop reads CASSPLGTGGSYGYTF. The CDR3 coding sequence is TGTGCCAGCTCACCACTCGGGACAGGGGGCAGCTATGGCTACACCTTC.

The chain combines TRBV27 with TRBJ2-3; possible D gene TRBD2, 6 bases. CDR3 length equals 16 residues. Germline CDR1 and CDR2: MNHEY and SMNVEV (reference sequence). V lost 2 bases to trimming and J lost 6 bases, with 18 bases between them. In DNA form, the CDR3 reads TGTGCCAGCAGTTTACGGTCGGCGGGGTCCAGGGATACGCAGTATTTT. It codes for CASSLRSAGSRDTQYF.

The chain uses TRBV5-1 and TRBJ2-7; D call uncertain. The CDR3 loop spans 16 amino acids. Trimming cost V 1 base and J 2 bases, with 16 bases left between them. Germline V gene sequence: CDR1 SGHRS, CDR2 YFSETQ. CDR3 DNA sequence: TGCGCCAGCAGCTTGATCTTGCTTGGCAGTCCCTACGAGCAGTACTTC. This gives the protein CASSLILLGSPYEQYF.

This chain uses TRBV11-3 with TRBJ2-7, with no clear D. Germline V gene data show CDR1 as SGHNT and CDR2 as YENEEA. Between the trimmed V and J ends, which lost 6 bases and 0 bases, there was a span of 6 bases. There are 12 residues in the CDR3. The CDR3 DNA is TGTGCCAGCAGGTACTTCTCCTACGAGCAGTACTTC. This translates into CASRYFSYEQYF.

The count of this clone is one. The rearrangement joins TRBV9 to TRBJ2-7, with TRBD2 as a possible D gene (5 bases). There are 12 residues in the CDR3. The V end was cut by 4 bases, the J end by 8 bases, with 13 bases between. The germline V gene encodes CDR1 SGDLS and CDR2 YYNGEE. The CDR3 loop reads CASSSHSGKQYF. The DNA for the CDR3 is TGTGCCAGCAGCTCCCACTCGGGGAAGCAGTACTTC.

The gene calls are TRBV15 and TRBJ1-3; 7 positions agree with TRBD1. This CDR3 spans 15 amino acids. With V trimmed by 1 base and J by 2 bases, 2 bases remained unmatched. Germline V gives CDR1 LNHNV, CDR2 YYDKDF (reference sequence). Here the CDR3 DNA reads TGTGCCACCAGCAGAGGAGACAGGGCTGGAAACACCATATATTTT. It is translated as CATSRGDRAGNTIYF.

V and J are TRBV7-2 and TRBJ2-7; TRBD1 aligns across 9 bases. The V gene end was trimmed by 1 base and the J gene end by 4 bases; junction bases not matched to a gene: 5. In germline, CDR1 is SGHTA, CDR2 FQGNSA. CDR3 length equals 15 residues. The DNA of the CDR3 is TGTGCCAGCAGCTTAGTGCTACAGGGGGCATACGAGCAGTACTTC. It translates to CASSLVLQGAYEQYF.

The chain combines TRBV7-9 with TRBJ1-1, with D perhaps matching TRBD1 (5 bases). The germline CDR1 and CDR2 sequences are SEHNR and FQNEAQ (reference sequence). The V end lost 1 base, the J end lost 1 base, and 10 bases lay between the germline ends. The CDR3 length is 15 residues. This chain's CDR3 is CASSLGNGANTEAFF. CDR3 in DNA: TGTGCCAGCAGCTTAGGGAATGGGGCGAACACTGAAGCTTTCTTT.

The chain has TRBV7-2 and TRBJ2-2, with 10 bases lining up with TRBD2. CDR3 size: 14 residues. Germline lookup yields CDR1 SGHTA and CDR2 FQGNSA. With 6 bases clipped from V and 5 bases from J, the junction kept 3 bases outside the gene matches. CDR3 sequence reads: CASRAGGRTGELFF. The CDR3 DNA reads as TGTGCCAGCAGAGCGGGAGGGCGTACCGGGGAGCTGTTTTTT.

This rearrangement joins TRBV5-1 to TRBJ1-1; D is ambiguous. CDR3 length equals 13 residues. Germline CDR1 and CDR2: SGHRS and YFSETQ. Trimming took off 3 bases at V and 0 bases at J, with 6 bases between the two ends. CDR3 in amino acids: CASSSEVNTEAFF. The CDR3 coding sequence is TGCGCCAGCAGCTCGGAGGTGAACACTGAAGCTTTCTTT.

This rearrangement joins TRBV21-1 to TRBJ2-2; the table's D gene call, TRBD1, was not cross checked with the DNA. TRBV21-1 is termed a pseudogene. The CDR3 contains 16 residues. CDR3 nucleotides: TGTGCCAGCCGCCCCTGTGGGGGCGCAGGCACCGGGGAGCTGTTTTTT. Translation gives CASRPCGGAGTGELFF.